A selection of T cell receptor beta chains follows, all from one sample in a study of blood T cells in healthy people across ages. Each CDR3 protein gets one entry after TCRdb re-called the 5' RACE reads with MiXCR. Of roughly 1,700,000 distinct CDR3 sequences listed, roughly 27% are singletons. Material: blood. The receptors derive from a woman in her 30s in good health. CDR3s include the opening cysteine and the closing phenylalanine or tryptophan. Clone size is stated in some rows and not others, as once, few, many or a class when expanded.

clone size: few; J gene: TRBJ2-2; V gene: TRBV24-1; CDR3 protein: CATSEHGLAGDTGELFF
clone size: few; J gene: TRBJ2-1; V gene: TRBV20-1; CDR3 protein: CSAPFQSSYNEQFF
clone size: many; J gene: TRBJ2-5; V gene: TRBV15; CDR3 protein: CATSARETILGETQYF
clone size: many; J gene: TRBJ2-7; V gene: TRBV10-3; CDR3 protein: CAISDLAAQYEQYF
clone size: NA; J gene: TRBJ2-1; V gene: TRBV6-6; CDR3 protein: CASSWMTTGGHEQFF
clone size: NA; J gene: TRBJ2-7; V gene: TRBV14; CDR3 protein: CASSQRGRSCEQYF
clone size: many; J gene: TRBJ2-7; V gene: TRBV2; CDR3 protein: CASSADRGYSYEQYF
clone size: NA; J gene: TRBJ2-5; V gene: TRBV2; CDR3 protein: CASSEANVGQYF
clone size: NA; J gene: TRBJ1-1; V gene: TRBV9; CDR3 protein: CASSGLQDPGTEVFF
clone size: NA; J gene: TRBJ1-1; V gene: TRBV5-6; CDR3 protein: CASSFGTASSMNTEAFF
clone size: NA; J gene: TRBJ1-2; V gene: TRBV28; CDR3 protein: CASSLIIYYGYTF
clone size: NA; J gene: TRBJ2-5; V gene: TRBV12-3/TRBV12-4; CDR3 protein: CASSPPPFGEQETQYF
clone size: many; J gene: TRBJ1-6; V gene: TRBV4-3; CDR3 protein: CASSQIPQGAPLHF
clone size: few; J gene: NA; V gene: TRBV27; CDR3 protein: CAGSLTLGFAGLSNEQYF
clone size: many; J gene: TRBJ1-2; V gene: TRBV29-1; CDR3 protein: CSVHSGSGYTF
clone size: NA; J gene: TRBJ1-1; V gene: TRBV7-2; CDR3 protein: CASRIRGENAEAFF
clone size: NA; J gene: TRBJ2-7; V gene: TRBV9; CDR3 protein: CASSQGGISEQYF
clone size: few; J gene: TRBJ2-7; V gene: TRBV20-1; CDR3 protein: CGARSLVHEQYF
clone size: NA; J gene: TRBJ2-7; V gene: TRBV20-1; CDR3 protein: CSATTGGVEQYF
clone size: many; J gene: TRBJ2-7; V gene: TRBV20-1; CDR3 protein: CSATEDVSYEQYF
clone size: few; J gene: TRBJ2-7; V gene: TRBV6-2/TRBV6-3; CDR3 protein: CASTYGLAESYEQYF
clone size: NA; J gene: TRBJ1-5; V gene: TRBV28; CDR3 protein: CASSSLPGLSSNQPQHF
clone size: NA; J gene: TRBJ1-1; V gene: TRBV2; CDR3 protein: CASSSQPKNTEAFF
clone size: NA; J gene: TRBJ2-3; V gene: TRBV28; CDR3 protein: CASSFDRGTTDTQYF
clone size: NA; J gene: TRBJ1-3; V gene: TRBV20-1; CDR3 protein: CSALGLRLNTIYF
clone size: once; J gene: TRBJ2-3; V gene: TRBV12-3/TRBV12-4; CDR3 protein: CASRGTRGTDTQDF
clone size: many; J gene: TRBJ2-5; V gene: TRBV29-1; CDR3 protein: CSARGGVIETQYF
clone size: few; J gene: TRBJ2-3; V gene: TRBV7-2; CDR3 protein: CASSLGASGNADTQYF
clone size: many; J gene: TRBJ2-1; V gene: TRBV2; CDR3 protein: CASSGGSGGLNEQFF